This TCR beta chain was recorded in a study of blood T cell repertoires in COVID-19. Original methodology: Estimated nucleated cell counts came from reference gene primer amplification. Only in-frame clones appear in the TCRdb table, and some are missing; sequencing was by immunoSEQ multiplex PCR. That table supplies the V and J calls and clone size; D and trimming were determined from the DNA. Of fewer than 110,000 clones listed, about 89% are singletons. Trimming removed 3 bases at V and 0 bases at J, with 14 bases between. This CDR3 has 17 residues. Germline-derived CDR1 and CDR2 are SEHNR and FQNEAQ (reference sequence).

V and J are TRBV7-9 and TRBJ2-2; D is perhaps TRBD1 (6 bases). The sequenced material came from peripheral blood. This receptor was obtained from a man in his fifties or sixties with acute or convalescent COVID-19. The CDR3 DNA sequence: TGTGCCAGCAGCTTGGCCGGGACACCCGCGAACACCGGGGAGCTGTTTTTT. As protein: CASSLAGTPANTGELFF. Full variable domain (rest looked up from reference TRBV7-9 and TRBJ2-2): DTGVSQNPRHKITKRGQNVTFRCDPISEHNRLYWYRQTLGQGPEFLTYFQNEAQLEKSRLLSDRFSAERPKGSFSTLEIQRTEQGDSAMYLCASSLAGTPANTGELFFGEGSRLTVL.